The entry below gives a single T cell receptor beta chain sequence along with its context. CDR3 size: 14 residues. CDR1 and CDR2 (germline): LNHDA, SQIVND (reference sequence). V shed 4 bases, J shed 7 bases, and the junction held 6 bases outside the gene matches. The source of the sample is a study of blood T cell repertoires in COVID-19. Across the whole study: Material from acute and convalescent COVID-19 was sourced from the United States, Italy and Spain. T cells, B-cell-depleted T cells, or PBMCs supplied cDNA or gDNA.

As handled by the study authors: Reference gene primer amplification yielded estimated nucleated cell counts. Data came from immunoSEQ multiplex PCR; TCRdb stores just in-frame clones and leaves some out. Clone size and the V and J calls come from that table; the DNA yielded D and trimming. The sample lists some 120,000 clones; roughly 83% were seen once. The clonotype was recovered from a woman aged 30 to 39 who had recovered from COVID-19. The sample taken for sequencing was peripheral blood. The chain joins TRBV19 to TRBJ1-5, with 8 nucleotides matching TRBD1. In DNA form, the CDR3 reads TGTGCCAGTAGTACAGGGGGCTCAGGGCAGCCCCAGCATTTT. This translates into CASSTGGSGQPQHF. Complete variable domain (other parts from reference TRBV19 and TRBJ1-5): DGGITQSPKYLFRKEGQNVTLSCEQNLNHDAMYWYRQDPGQGLRLIYYSQIVNDFQKGDIAEGYSVSREKKESFPLTVTSAQKNPTAFYLCASSTGGSGQPQHFGDGTRLSIL.